This T cell receptor beta chain comes out of a study of cytomegalovirus exposure and HLA in healthy donors. Study results and caveats: As immune exposure information, only CMV serostatus was available. Researchers left out some V segments, among them TRBV6-2 and TRBV6-3, as indistinguishable.

In its sample, this clone was seen a few times. Its target is unknown. With V trimmed by 6 bases and J by 2 bases, 4 bases remained unmatched. The germline V gene has CDR1 MDHEN and CDR2 SYDVKM. The CDR3 loop spans 15 amino acids. The study sampled nominally healthy donors, though unrecorded immune exposures were likely. The primer mix had 60 Vbeta and 13 Jbeta primers. Original analysis: In a later analysis, the count reached 80 million or so unique TCR beta chains, with 10 million to 11 million shared. Assay: immunoSEQ multiplex PCR; the TCRdb copy retains only in-frame clones and omits some. Clone size and the V and J calls come from that table; the DNA yielded D and trimming. Of more than 80,000 clones in the sample, approximately 75% were seen once.

The sample taken for sequencing was PBMCs. The sequence derives from a woman in her 70s in good health and CMV-seropositive. The chain links TRBV28 to TRBJ2-7, with TRBD2 matching 13 bases. CDR3 sequence reads: CASSLLAGGPYEQYF. The CDR3 nucleotides are TGTGCCAGCAGCTTACTAGCGGGAGGGCCCTACGAGCAGTACTTC.